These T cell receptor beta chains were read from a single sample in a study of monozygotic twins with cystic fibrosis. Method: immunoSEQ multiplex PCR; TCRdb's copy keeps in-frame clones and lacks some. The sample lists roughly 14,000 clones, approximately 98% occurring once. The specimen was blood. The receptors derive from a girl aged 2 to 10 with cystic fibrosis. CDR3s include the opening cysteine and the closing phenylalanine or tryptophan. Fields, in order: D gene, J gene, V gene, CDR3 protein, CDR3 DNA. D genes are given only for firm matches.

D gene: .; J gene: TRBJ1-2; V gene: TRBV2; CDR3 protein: CASRQQGANYGYTF; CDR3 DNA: TGTGCCAGCAGGCAACAGGGAGCTAACTATGGCTACACCTTC
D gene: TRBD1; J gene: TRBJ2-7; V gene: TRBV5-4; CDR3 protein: CASSSGTGVKEQYF; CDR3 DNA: TGTGCCAGCAGCTCCGGGACAGGGGTAAAAGAGCAGTACTTC
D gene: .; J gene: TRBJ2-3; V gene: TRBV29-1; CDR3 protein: CSVVRLDPGDTQYF; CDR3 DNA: TGCAGCGTTGTGAGGTTGGACCCAGGGGATACGCAGTATTTT
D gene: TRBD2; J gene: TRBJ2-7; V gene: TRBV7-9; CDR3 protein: CASSSPAGEGYYEQYF; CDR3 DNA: TGTGCCAGCAGCTCCCCCGCGGGAGAAGGTTACTACGAGCAGTACTTC
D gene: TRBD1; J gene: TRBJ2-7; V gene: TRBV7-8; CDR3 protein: CASSDQQGFGAYEQYF; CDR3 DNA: TGTGCCAGCAGCGACCAACAGGGGTTCGGCGCCTACGAGCAGTACTTC
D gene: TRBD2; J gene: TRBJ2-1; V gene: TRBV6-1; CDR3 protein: CASSPLAGGSNEQFF; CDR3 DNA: TGTGCCAGCTCGCCACTAGCGGGAGGCTCCAATGAGCAGTTCTTC
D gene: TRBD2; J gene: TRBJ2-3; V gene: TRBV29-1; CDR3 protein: CSVPTSGSTDTQYF; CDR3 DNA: TGCAGCGTGCCAACTAGCGGGAGTACAGATACGCAGTATTTT
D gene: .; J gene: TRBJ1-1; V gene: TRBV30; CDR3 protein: CAWSAWVRGTEAFF; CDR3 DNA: TGTGCCTGGAGTGCCTGGGTCAGGGGAACTGAAGCTTTCTTT
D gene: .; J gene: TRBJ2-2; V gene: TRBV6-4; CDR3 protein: CASSEGRYTGELFF; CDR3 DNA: TGTGCCAGCAGTGAAGGACGTTACACCGGGGAGCTGTTTTTT
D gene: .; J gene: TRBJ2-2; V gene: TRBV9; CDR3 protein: CASSPWGGELFF; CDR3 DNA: TGTGCCAGCAGCCCCTGGGGAGGGGAGCTGTTTTTT
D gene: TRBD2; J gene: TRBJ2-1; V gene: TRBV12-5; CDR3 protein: CASGLGLAGSYNEQFF; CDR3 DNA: TGTGCTAGTGGTTTAGGTCTAGCGGGGTCCTACAATGAGCAGTTCTTC
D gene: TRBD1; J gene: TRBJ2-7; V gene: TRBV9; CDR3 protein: CASSATAGGRHEQYF; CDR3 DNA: TGTGCCAGCAGCGCGACGGCAGGGGGCCGCCACGAGCAGTACTTC
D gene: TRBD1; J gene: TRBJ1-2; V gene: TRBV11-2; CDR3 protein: CASSSRDRGSYGYTF; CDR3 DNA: TGTGCCAGCAGCTCCCGGGACAGGGGGAGCTATGGCTACACCTTC
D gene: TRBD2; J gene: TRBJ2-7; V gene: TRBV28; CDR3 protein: CASSPGTSVYYEQYF; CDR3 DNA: TGTGCCAGCAGCCCTGGGACTAGCGTTTACTACGAGCAGTACTTC
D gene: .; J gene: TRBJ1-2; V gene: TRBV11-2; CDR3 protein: CASSLDRGGSYGYTF; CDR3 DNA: TGTGCCAGCAGCTTAGATCGGGGGGGGAGCTATGGCTACACCTTC
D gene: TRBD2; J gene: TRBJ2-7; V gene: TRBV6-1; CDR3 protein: CASSAGTSGFYEQYF; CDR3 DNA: TGTGCCAGCAGCGCCGGGACTAGCGGGTTCTACGAGCAGTACTTC
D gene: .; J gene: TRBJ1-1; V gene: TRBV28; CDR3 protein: CASSGDGDTEAFF; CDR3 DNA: TGTGCCAGCAGTGGGGACGGAGACACTGAAGCTTTCTTT